This T cell receptor beta chain was captured by sequencing in a study of T cell changes during pregnancy in multiple sclerosis. The CDR3 consists of 16 residues. CDR1 is KGHSH and CDR2 is LQKENI in the germline V gene. Trimming removed 4 bases from V and 3 bases from J; junction bases left unmatched: 3. Assay used: immunoSEQ multiplex PCR; TCRdb lists only in-frame clones, some missing. The sample lists 85,000 to 100,000 clones; around 92% were seen once. This clonotype was sampled from a female donor with multiple sclerosis, enrolled in a pregnancy study. This chain links TRBV18 with TRBJ2-5, with 15 bases aligning to TRBD2. The source was peripheral blood, collected in the first trimester of pregnancy. CDR3 in DNA: TGTGCCAGCTCACATCGGACTAGCGGGAGGGAAGAGACCCAGTACTTC. Translated: CASSHRTSGREETQYF.